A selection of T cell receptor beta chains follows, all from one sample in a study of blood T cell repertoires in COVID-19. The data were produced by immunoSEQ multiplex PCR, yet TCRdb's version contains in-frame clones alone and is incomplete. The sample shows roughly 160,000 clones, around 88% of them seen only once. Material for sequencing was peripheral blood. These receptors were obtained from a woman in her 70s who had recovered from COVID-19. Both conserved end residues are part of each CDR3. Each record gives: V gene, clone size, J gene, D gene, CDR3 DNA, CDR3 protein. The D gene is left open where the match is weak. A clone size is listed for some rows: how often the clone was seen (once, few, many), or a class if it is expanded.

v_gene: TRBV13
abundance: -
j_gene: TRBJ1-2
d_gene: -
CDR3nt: TGTGCCAGCAGCTTAGCAGGGTATTTTTCGGATGGCTACACCTTC
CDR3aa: CASSLAGYFSDGYTF

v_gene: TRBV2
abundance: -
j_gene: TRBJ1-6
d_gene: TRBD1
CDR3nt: TGTGCCAGCAGCGTAGACAGGGGAGGGTATAATTCACCCCTCCACTTT
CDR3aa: CASSVDRGGYNSPLHF

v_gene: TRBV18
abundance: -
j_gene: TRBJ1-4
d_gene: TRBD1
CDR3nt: TGTGCCAGCTCACCACCGGGACAGCCTAATGAAAAACTGTTTTTT
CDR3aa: CASSPPGQPNEKLFF

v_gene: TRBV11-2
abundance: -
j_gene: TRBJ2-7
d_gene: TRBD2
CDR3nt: TGTGCCAGCAGCTTAGAGTCGCTCCCGGGAGGGGAGCAGTACTTC
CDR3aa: CASSLESLPGGEQYF

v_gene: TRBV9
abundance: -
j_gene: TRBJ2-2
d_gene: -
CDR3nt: TGTGCCAGCAGCGTAGTCGGCGGTTACACCGGGGAGCTGTTTTTT
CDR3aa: CASSVVGGYTGELFF

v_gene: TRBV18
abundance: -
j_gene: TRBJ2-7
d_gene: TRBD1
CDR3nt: TGTGCCAGCTCACCCCCCCGAGCGACAGGGGGTCTTGAGCAGTACTTC
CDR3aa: CASSPPRATGGLEQYF

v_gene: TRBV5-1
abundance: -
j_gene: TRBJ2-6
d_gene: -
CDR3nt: TGCGCCAGCAGCTTGGTGGGAGGCGGGGCCTCTGGGGCCAACGTCCTGACTTTC
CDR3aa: CASSLVGGGASGANVLTF

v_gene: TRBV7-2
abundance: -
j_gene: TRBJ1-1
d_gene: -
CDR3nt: TGTGCCAGCAGCCGAGAGCGTCGCACTGAAGCTTTCTTT
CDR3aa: CASSRERRTEAFF

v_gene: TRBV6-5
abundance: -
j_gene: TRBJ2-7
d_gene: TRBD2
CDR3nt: TGTGCCAGCAGTTACTGGGGGGGCTACGAGCAGTACTTC
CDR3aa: CASSYWGGYEQYF

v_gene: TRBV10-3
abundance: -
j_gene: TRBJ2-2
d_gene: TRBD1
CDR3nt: TGTGCCATCAGGGAAAGAGGGACAGCGAACACCGGGGAGCTGTTTTTT
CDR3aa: CAIRERGTANTGELFF

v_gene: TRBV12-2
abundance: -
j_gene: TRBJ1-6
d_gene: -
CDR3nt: TGTGCAAGTCGCAACTATAAACGACCCAAGTGGGGTTCCAGGGCCTATAATTCACCCCTCCACTTT
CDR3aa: CASRNYKRPKWGSRAYNSPLHF

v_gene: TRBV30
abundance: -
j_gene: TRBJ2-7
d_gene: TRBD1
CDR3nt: TGTGCCTGGAGTGAGGGACAGGCGGTTTCCTACGAGCAGTACTTC
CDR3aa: CAWSEGQAVSYEQYF

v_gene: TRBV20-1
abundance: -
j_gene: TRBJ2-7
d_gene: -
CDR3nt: TGCAGTGCTAGTCCCCTGGCGGGACCTACCTACGAGCAGTACTTC
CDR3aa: CSASPLAGPTYEQYF

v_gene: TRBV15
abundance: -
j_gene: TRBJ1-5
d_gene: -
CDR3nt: TGTGCCACCAGCAGCCGGCTGTCAGCGGCCCAGCCCCAGCATTTT
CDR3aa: CATSSRLSAAQPQHF

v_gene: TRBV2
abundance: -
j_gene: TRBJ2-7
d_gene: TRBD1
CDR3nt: TGTGCCGGGAAACAGGGGCGACACTACGAGCAGTACTTC
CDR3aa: CAGKQGRHYEQYF

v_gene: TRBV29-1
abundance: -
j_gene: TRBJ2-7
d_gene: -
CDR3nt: TGCAGCGTTGAAGGGTCGGAGGGGTTGTACGAGCAGTACTTC
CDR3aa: CSVEGSEGLYEQYF

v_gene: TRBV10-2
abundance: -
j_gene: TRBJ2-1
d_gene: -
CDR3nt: TGCGCCAGCGCAGAATCTAGGCCGGCGTTCTTC
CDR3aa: CASAESRPAFF

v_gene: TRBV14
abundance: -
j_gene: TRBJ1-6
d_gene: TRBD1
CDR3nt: TGTGCCAGCAGCCACGGACAGGGAGTGGGCTCCTATAATTCACCCCTCCACTTT
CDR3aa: CASSHGQGVGSYNSPLHF

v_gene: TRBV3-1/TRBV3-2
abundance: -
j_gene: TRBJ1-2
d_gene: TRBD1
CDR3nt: TGTGCCAGCAGCCACCCCTTCGCATTCGGGCAGGGGGTCCGTGGCTACACCTTC
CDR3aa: CASSHPFAFGQGVRGYTF

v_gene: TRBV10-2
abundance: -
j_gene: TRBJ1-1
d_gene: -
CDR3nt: TGCGCCAGCAGTGAGGGGGGAGGGGGGAACACTGAAGCTTTCTTT
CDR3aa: CASSEGGGGNTEAFF

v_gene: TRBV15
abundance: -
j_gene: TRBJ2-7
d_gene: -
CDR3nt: TGTGCCACCAGCAGAGAGGGCAGCTCTACCTACGAGCAGTACTTC
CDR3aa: CATSREGSSTYEQYF

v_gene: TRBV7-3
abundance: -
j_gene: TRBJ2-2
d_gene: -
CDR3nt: TGTGCCAGCAGCTTAACCGCCGGGACTAACACCGGGGAGCTGTTTTTT
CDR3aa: CASSLTAGTNTGELFF

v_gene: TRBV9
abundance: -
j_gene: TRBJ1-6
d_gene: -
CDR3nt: TGTGCCAGCAGCGTAGGCAGGGTGGCGTCACCCCTCCACTTT
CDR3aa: CASSVGRVASPLHF

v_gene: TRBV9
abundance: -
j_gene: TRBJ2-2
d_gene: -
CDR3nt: TGTGCCAGCAGCGGACTTGCCGGGGAGCTGTTTTTT
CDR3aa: CASSGLAGELFF

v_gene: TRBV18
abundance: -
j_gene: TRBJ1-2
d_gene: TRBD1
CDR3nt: TGTGCCAGCTCACCACCTGGGACAGGCAGGGACTATGGCTACACCTTC
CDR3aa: CASSPPGTGRDYGYTF

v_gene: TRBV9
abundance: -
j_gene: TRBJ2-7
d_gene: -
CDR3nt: TGTGCCAGCAGCGTCGGGTTAGCGGACTCCTACGAGCAGTACTTC
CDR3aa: CASSVGLADSYEQYF

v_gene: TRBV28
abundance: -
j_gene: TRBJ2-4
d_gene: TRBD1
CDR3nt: TGTGCCACAGGACAGGGGGGAGCCAAAAACATTCAGTACTTC
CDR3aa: CATGQGGAKNIQYF

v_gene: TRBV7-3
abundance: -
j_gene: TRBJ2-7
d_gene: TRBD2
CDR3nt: TGTGCCAGCACCCCCGGCGGGAGGCTTGCCTACGAGCAGTACTTC
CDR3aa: CASTPGGRLAYEQYF

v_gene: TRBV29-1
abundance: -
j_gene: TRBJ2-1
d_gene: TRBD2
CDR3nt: TGCAGCGTTCTTGGACTAGCGGGATTCAATGAGCAGTTCTTC
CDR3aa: CSVLGLAGFNEQFF

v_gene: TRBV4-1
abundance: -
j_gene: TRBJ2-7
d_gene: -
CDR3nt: TGCGCCAGCAGCCACGGCCTGAGCGATCGGCAGTACTTC
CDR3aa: CASSHGLSDRQYF

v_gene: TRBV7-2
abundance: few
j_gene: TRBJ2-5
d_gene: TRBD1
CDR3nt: TGTGCCAGCAGCTTAAGATCGGGGACAGTCTCTGTGACCCAGTACTTC
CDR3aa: CASSLRSGTVSVTQYF

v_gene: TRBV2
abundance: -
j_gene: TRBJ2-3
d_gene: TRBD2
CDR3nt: TGTGCCACAACGATCCGGACTAGCGCCTCTAGCACAGATACGCAGTATTTT
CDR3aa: CATTIRTSASSTDTQYF

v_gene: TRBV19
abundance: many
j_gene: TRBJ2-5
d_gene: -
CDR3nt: TGTGCCAGTAGTATCACTAGCAGGGAGACCCAGTACTTC
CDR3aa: CASSITSRETQYF

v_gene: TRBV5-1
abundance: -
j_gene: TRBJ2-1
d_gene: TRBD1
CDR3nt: TGCGCCAGCAGCACACAGGGGGTTCGCTACAATGAGCAGTTCTTC
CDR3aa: CASSTQGVRYNEQFF

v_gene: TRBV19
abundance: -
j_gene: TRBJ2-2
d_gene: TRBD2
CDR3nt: TGTGCCAGTAGTATTGTTGGACTAGCGGGGGCGAACACCGGGGAGCTGTTTTTT
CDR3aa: CASSIVGLAGANTGELFF

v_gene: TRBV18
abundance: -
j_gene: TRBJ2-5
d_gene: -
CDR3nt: TGTGCCAGCTCACCAGGGCAGGCCCCAGAGACCCAGTACTTC
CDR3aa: CASSPGQAPETQYF

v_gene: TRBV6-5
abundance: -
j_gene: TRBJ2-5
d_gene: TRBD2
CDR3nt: TGTGCCAGCAGCACTAGCGGGGGAGAGACCCAGTACTTC
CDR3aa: CASSTSGGETQYF

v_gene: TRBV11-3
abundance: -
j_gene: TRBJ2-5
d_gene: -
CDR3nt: TGTGCCAGCAGCTTAGCGGGGGAGACCCAGTACTTC
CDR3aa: CASSLAGETQYF

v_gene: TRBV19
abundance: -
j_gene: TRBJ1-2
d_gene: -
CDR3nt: TGTGCCAGTAGTATAGACGGCAGACTCTATGGCTACACCTTC
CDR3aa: CASSIDGRLYGYTF

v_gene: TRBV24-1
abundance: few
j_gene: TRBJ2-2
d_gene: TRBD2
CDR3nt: TGTGCCACGGCGGGGGGTACGGCGAACACCGGGGAGCTGTTTTTT
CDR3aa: CATAGGTANTGELFF

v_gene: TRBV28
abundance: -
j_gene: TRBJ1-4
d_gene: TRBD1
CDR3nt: TGTGCCAGCAGGTCGGCGGCAGGGGGAGAAAAACTGTTTTTT
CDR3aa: CASRSAAGGEKLFF

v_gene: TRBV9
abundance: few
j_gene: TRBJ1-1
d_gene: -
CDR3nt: TGTGCCAGCAGCGTAGGTGGCACGAACACTGAAGCTTTCTTT
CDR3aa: CASSVGGTNTEAFF

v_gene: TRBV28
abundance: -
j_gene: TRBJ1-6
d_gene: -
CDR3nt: TGTGCCAGCAGGCCCCAAGGGGCTCCGCTGCACTTT
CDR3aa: CASRPQGAPLHF

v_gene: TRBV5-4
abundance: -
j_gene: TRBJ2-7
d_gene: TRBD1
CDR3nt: TGTGCCAGCAGCCGACAGGGGGGGCTCTACGAGCAGTACTTC
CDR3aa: CASSRQGGLYEQYF

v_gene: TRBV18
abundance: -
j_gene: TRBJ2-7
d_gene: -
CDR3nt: TGTGCCAGCTCCCGGGGTAGCGCGACCTACGAGCAGTACTTC
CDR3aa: CASSRGSATYEQYF

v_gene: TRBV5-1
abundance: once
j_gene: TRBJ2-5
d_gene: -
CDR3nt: TGCGCCAGCAGCTTGGGGGCGATAAGCCAAGAGACCCAGTACTTC
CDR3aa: CASSLGAISQETQYF

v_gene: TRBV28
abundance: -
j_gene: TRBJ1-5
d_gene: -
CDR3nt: TGTGCCAGCAGCCGGGACTCCGGGGGGCAGCCCCAGCATTTT
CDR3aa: CASSRDSGGQPQHF

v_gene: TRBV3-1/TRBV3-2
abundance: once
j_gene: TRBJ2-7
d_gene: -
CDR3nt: TGTGCCAGCAGCCAAGCCAGGAACCACTACGAGCAGTACTTC
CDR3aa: CASSQARNHYEQYF

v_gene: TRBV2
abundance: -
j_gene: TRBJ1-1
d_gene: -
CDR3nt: TGTGCCAGCAGTAGGCGGGGGAACACTGAAGCTTTCTTT
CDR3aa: CASSRRGNTEAFF

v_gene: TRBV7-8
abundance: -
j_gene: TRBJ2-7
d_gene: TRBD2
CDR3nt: TGTGCCAGCAGCTTATTATTCGGCGGGAGCTCCTACGAGCAGTACTTC
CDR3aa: CASSLLFGGSSYEQYF

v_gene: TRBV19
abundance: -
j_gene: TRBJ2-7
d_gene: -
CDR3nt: TGTGCCAGTAGTACCTTGACTAACTACGAGCAGTACTTC
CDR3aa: CASSTLTNYEQYF

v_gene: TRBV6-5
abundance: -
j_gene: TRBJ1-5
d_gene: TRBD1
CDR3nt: TGTGCCAGCAGTCTGGGGCAGGGGGGCCAGCCCCAGCATTTT
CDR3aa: CASSLGQGGQPQHF

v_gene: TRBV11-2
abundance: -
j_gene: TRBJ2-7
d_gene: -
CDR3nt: TGTGCCAGCAGCTTAAGGAGCCGAACCTACGAGCAGTACTTC
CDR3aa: CASSLRSRTYEQYF

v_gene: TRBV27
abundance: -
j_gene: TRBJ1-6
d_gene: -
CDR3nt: TGTGCCAGCACCCCTGGGGGGGCGTGGAATTCACCCCTCCACTTT
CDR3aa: CASTPGGAWNSPLHF

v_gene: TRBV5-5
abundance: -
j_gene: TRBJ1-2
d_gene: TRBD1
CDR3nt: TGTGCCAGCAGCTTGGGGGGGACAGGGAGGAACTATGGCTACACCTTC
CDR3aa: CASSLGGTGRNYGYTF